This note documents a single T cell receptor beta chain sequence. Its antigen is currently unknown. In germline, CDR1 is SGHRS, CDR2 YFSETQ. V lost 5 bases and J lost 6, with 11 bases in between. This CDR3 is 13 amino acids long. These data are taken from a study of shared clonotypes between healthy human individuals. General observations from the study: With few donors, the genetic and exposure-history diversity represented was limited.

Profiling relied on immunoSEQ multiplex PCR, and the TCRdb table lists in-frame clones only, not all of them. This sample has 2,500,000 or so clones, with 90% to 95% found just once. The chain couples TRBV5-1 to TRBJ2-2; D not resolved. The clonotype originates from a man in his late teens or twenties in good health. Some clones in this sample may be carry-over from other donors' samples. Sequencing used naive CD4+ T cells from PBMCs. Subset specified: CD45RA+ positively selected. CDR3 residues: CASSRGDPGELFF. DNA for the CDR3: TGCGCCAGCAGTAGAGGCGACCCCGGGGAGCTGTTTTTT. Full variable domain (remainder filled in from reference TRBV5-1 and TRBJ2-2): KAGVTQTPRYLIKTRGQQVTLSCSPISGHRSVSWYQQTPGQGLQFLFEYFSETQRNKGNFPGRFSGRQFSNSRSEMNVSTLELGDSALYLCASSRGDPGELFFGEGSRLTVL.